These 14 T cell receptor beta chains originate from one sample sequenced in a study of graft-versus-host responses after intestinal transplantation. Their antigen targets remain unknown. Libraries were prepared by immunoSEQ multiplex PCR; TCRdb keeps only in-frame clonotypes and omits some of them. The sample records 120,000 or so clones, 93% being singletons. Sequences were derived from unstimulated CD8+ T cells sorted from spleen or lymph node cells, sampled before intestinal transplant. These receptors came from a human donor who received an intestinal transplant.

The chain couples TRBV29-1 to TRBJ1-2, with TRBD1 identical over 8 bases. V lost 7 bases, J lost 4 bases, and 8 bases stayed unmatched. The CDR3 runs 13 residues. Germline V gene sequence: CDR1 SQVTM, CDR2 ANQGSEA. The CDR3 sequence: CSATTGASYGYTF. The CDR3 nucleotides read TGCAGCGCCACGACAGGGGCCTCCTATGGCTACACCTTC.

The chain has TRBV6-1 and TRBJ1-5, with a weak D call TRBD1 (5 bases). CDR3 length: 14 amino acids. Germline V gene lookup returns CDR1 MNHNS and CDR2 SASEGT. Trimming shortened V by 7 bases and J by 0 bases, and 10 bases separated the two germline ends. The CDR3 DNA follows: TGTGCCAGCACGGGGGGTTATAGCAATCAGCCCCAGCATTTT. Its translation: CASTGGYSNQPQHF.

V is TRBV4-1 and J is TRBJ2-7; D tentatively fits TRBD1 or TRBD2 (5 bases each). Trimming stripped 4 bases from V and 7 bases from J, with 11 bases between. CDR1 is MGHRA and CDR2 is YSYEKL in the germline V gene. The length of the CDR3 is 12 residues. This CDR3 is CASSLGAGEQYF. The CDR3 nucleotides are TGCGCCAGCAGCCTCGGGGCCGGGGAGCAGTACTTC.

The gene calls are TRBV5-1 and TRBJ2-7; a possible D gene is TRBD1 (6 bases). In germline, CDR1 is SGHRS, CDR2 YFSETQ. This CDR3 has 12 residues. V lost 2 bases to trimming and J lost 6 bases, with 9 bases between them. Here the CDR3 reads CASSFTGPEQYF. CDR3 DNA: TGCGCCAGCAGCTTCACAGGGCCCGAGCAGTACTTC.

This clone was counted a single time. CDR3 sequence reads: CASRDLGGPYEQYF. In nucleotides, the CDR3 is TGCGCCAGCAGGGACTTGGGGGGCCCCTACGAGCAGTACTTC. J is TRBJ2-7 and V is TRBV10-2; D may be TRBD1 or TRBD2 (6 bases each). Germline V gene lookup returns CDR1 WSHSY and CDR2 SAAADI. CDR3 length: 14 residues. The ends were cut back, 6 bases at V and 2 bases at J, with 14 bases in the middle.

The rearrangement uses TRBV13 and TRBJ2-1, with unresolved D. Germline-derived CDR1 and CDR2 are PRHDT and FYEKMQ (reference sequence). V was clipped by 5 bases and J by 4 bases, with 9 bases between them. There are 13 residues in the CDR3. In DNA, the CDR3 is TGTGCCAGCAGCCTATATGGATACAATGAGCAGTTCTTC. It specifies CASSLYGYNEQFF.

The rearrangement joins TRBV10-1 to TRBJ2-5; D gene unclear. The J call may not be correct, given that the DNA end is closer to TRBJ2-7. There are 13 residues in the CDR3. Germline CDR1 reads WNHNN; CDR2 reads SYGVQD (reference sequence). CDR3 DNA: TGCGCCAGCAGTGAGTCCCAGGCGTACGAGCAGTACTTC. Protein product: CASSESQAYEQYF.

The gene calls are TRBV5-1 and TRBJ2-1; 8 bases map to TRBD2. The V gene end was trimmed by 4 bases and the J gene end by 5 bases; junction bases not matched to a gene: 17. The CDR3 is 18 amino acids. CDR1 is SGHRS, CDR2 YFSETQ, per germline. CDR3 coding DNA: TGCGCCAGCAGCCCGGGCGAGCGGGAGTCCATGATAAACAATGAGCAGTTCTTC. It codes for CASSPGERESMINNEQFF.

The chain joins TRBV25-1 to TRBJ2-7, with D tentatively TRBD1 or TRBD2 (5 bases each). The V gene lost 3 bases and the J gene lost 2 bases, with 8 bases spanning the gap. Germline assignment: CDR1 MGHDK and CDR2 SYGVNS. The CDR3 runs to 13 residues. CDR3 in amino acids: CASSETGPYEQYF. The CDR3 DNA sequence: TGTGCCAGCAGTGAGACGGGACCCTACGAGCAGTACTTC.

The chain is built from TRBV7-9 and TRBJ1-1; D possibly corresponds to TRBD1 (5 bases). Deletions cut 2 bases from V and 3 bases from J, with 7 bases between. The germline gives CDR1 SEHNR, CDR2 FQNEAQ (reference sequence). The CDR3 length is 13 residues. CDR3 protein: CASSLQGHTEAFF. Here the CDR3 DNA reads TGTGCCAGCAGCTTACAGGGACACACTGAAGCTTTCTTT.

This chain links TRBV10-3 with TRBJ2-7, with 11 bases aligning to TRBD2. Unmatched junction bases numbered 7, after V lost 0 bases and J lost 3 bases. This CDR3 is 17 amino acids long. In germline, CDR1 is ENHRY, CDR2 SYGVKD. DNA for the CDR3: TGTGCCATCAGTGAGTCGGTATTGGGACTAGCGGACTACGAGCAGTACTTC. Protein sequence: CAISESVLGLADYEQYF.

V gene TRBV28 combines with J gene TRBJ1-2; possibly TRBD1 for D (6 bases). Trimming shortened V by 6 bases and J by 3 bases, and 14 bases separated the two germline ends. Germline-derived CDR1 and CDR2 are MDHEN and SYDVKM. The CDR3 loop spans 14 amino acids. CDR3 in amino acids: CASSHRQAHYGYTF. The CDR3 DNA follows: TGTGCCAGCAGCCATCGACAGGCTCACTATGGCTACACCTTC.

This clone was seen just once. J is TRBJ2-5 and V is TRBV15; 8 bases line up with TRBD2. Germline V lookup: CDR1 LNHNV, CDR2 YYDKDF (reference sequence). This CDR3 comprises 16 residues. The V segment lost 0 bases and the J segment 1 base; nucleotides outside the gene matches: 4. The CDR3 loop is CATSREGTSGQETQYF. CDR3 in DNA: TGTGCCACCAGCAGAGAGGGAACTAGCGGCCAAGAGACCCAGTACTTC.

The chain links TRBV5-1 to TRBJ2-5, with a possible D match to TRBD2 (6 bases). CDR3 length equals 14 residues. Trimming shortened V by 2 bases and J by 5 bases, and 13 bases separated the two germline ends. Germline CDR1 reads SGHRS; CDR2 reads YFSETQ. This CDR3 is CASSFYGSGETQYF. CDR3 in DNA: TGCGCCAGCAGCTTCTACGGGAGTGGTGAGACCCAGTACTTC.